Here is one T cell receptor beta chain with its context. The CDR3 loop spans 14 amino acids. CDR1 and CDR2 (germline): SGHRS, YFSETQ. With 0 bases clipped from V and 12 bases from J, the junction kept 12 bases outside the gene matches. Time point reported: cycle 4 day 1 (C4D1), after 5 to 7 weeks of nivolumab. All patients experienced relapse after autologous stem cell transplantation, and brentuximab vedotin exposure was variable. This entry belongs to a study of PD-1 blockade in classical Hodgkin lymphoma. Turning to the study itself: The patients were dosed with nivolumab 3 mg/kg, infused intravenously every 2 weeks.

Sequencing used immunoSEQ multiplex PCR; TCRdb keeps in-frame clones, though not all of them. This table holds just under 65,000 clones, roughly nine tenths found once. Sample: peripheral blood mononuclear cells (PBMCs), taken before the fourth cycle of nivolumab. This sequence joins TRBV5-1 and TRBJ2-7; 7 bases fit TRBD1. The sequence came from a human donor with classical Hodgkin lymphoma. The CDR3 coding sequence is TGCGCCAGCAGCTTGGAGTTCCTGACAGGGTGGAGGTACTTC. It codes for CASSLEFLTGWRYF.